This T cell receptor beta chain came from a study of T cell responses to AZD1222 COVID-19 vaccine. Regarding the study as a whole: Among spike-specific TCRs, nearly half reportedly target unmutated variant regions.

This CDR3 contains 13 residues. The germline V gene has CDR1 SGDLS and CDR2 YYNGEE. Trimming removed 0 bases from V and 4 bases from J, with 4 bases in between. About this clone itself: Its antigen remains unidentified.

Sequencing was performed with immunoSEQ multiplex PCR; in TCRdb, only in-frame clones are kept and a portion is missing. The table records about 150,000 clones, around 91% of them present only once. The specimen comprised peripheral blood, sampled on day 0 of AZD1222 vaccination. This clonotype originated in an adult in good health. The chain uses TRBV9 and TRBJ2-2; D remains unclear. The CDR3 coding sequence is TGTGCCAGCAGCGTAGATTTCACCGGGGAGCTGTTTTTT. As protein: CASSVDFTGELFF.